This passage covers 4 T cell receptor beta chains from one sample sequenced in a study of CD8 T cells in Susac syndrome. After extraction with the RNeasy kit, about 0.45 to 1 ug of the RNA was reverse transcribed using random hexamers. TCRdb used MiXCR to reprocess the immunoSEQ multiplex PCR reads, holding one entry per CDR3 protein. The repertoire has about 190,000 distinct CDR3 sequences, 91% of them found once; the top ten carry around 0.079%. Sequences were obtained from CD4+ T cells from PBMCs. These receptors were taken from a human donor with Susac syndrome.

The chain employs TRBV2 and TRBJ1-5, with a tentative D call TRBD1 (6 bases). Germline loops: CDR1 SNHLY, CDR2 FYNNEI. The CDR3 is 16 residues long. Deletions cut 4 bases from V and 0 bases from J, with 13 bases between. CDR3 amino acids: CASSAWTAYSNQPQHF. CDR3 DNA: TGTGCCAGCAGTGCTTGGACAGCTTATAGCAATCAGCCCCAGCATTTT. Full variable domain (outside the CDR3, taken from reference TRBV2 and TRBJ1-5): EPEVTQTPSHQVTQMGQEVILRCVPISNHLYFYWYRQILGQKVEFLVSFYNNEISEKSEIFDDQFSVERPDGSNFTLKIRSTKLEDSAMYFCASSAWTAYSNQPQHFGDGTRLSIL.

The rearrangement links TRBV2 to TRBJ2-3; D is undetermined. The germline gives CDR1 SNHLY, CDR2 FYNNEI. Trimming stripped 1 base from V and 13 bases from J, with 12 bases between. The CDR3 loop spans 12 amino acids. The chain's CDR3 is CASSEVAVLEYF. The CDR3 DNA follows: TGTGCCAGCAGTGAAGTGGCCGTCTTGGAGTATTTT.

The rearrangement uses TRBV19 and TRBJ2-7; D is unclear. Germline-derived CDR1 and CDR2 are LNHDA and SQIVND (reference sequence). The CDR3 spans 15 residues. V was trimmed by 3 bases and J by 5 bases, leaving 17 bases between them. The CDR3 spells CASSMVAQHKNEQYF. CDR3 DNA: TGTGCCAGTAGTATGGTGGCCCAACATAAGAACGAGCAGTACTTC.

The chain combines TRBV20-1 with TRBJ1-2; the match to TRBD1 covers 7 bases. CDR1 is DFQATT, CDR2 SNEGSKA, per germline (reference sequence). J gave up 7 bases and V 1 base, and 12 bases lay outside the gene matches. This CDR3 has 15 amino acids. As DNA, the CDR3 is TGCAGTGCTAGAGGGGACAGCCATTACGGTTCTGGCTACACCTTC. This translates into CSARGDSHYGSGYTF.